The T cell receptor (beta chain) described here comes from a study of cytomegalovirus exposure and HLA in healthy donors. Study-level results: Highly shared variants forming one cluster were likely a sequencing artifact.

Details on this clone: The target antigen is unknown.

The V end lost 0 bases, the J end lost 4 bases, and 13 bases lay between the germline ends. CDR3 length equals 16 residues. The germline V gene encodes CDR1 SGHVS and CDR2 FNYEAQ. The PCR had 60 Vbeta and 13 Jbeta primers. Assay used: immunoSEQ multiplex PCR; TCRdb lists only in-frame clones, some missing. The data contain over 100,000 clones, around 83% of them seen just once; the ten biggest clones take up about a fifth. The chain joins TRBV7-6 to TRBJ1-3; the D gene is possibly TRBD1 (5 bases). The clonotype originates from a man aged 25-45 years in good health and CMV-seropositive. The sample consisted of PBMCs. The CDR3 loop is CASSLARANSGNTIYF. In nucleotides, the CDR3 is TGTGCCAGCAGCTTAGCCAGGGCAAATTCGGGAAACACCATATATTTT. Looking up the rest from reference TRBV7-6 and TRBJ1-3 gives the full variable domain: GAGVSQSPRYKVTKRGQDVALRCDPISGHVSLYWYRQALGQGPEFLTYFNYEAQQDKSGLPNDRFSAERPEGSISTLTIQRTEQRDSAMYRCASSLARANSGNTIYFGEGSWLTVV.